These T cell receptor beta chains were read from a single sample in a study of shared clonotypes between healthy human individuals. Generated by immunoSEQ multiplex PCR, the TCRdb table keeps only in-frame clones and is missing some. Altogether more than 2 million clones are present, around 93% being singletons, with the ten largest covering more than 1.5%. The sample comprised naive CD8+ T cells from PBMCs. Source of these receptors: a man aged 18-30 years in good health. Some clones in this sample may be carry-over from other donors' samples. Both conserved end residues are part of each CDR3. D genes are given only for firm matches. Size values are once, few and many counts, or a class for expanded clones, and some rows have none.

TRBV15	.	.	TRBJ1-4	CATSRGEGRTTNEKLFF	TGTGCCACCAGCAGAGGGGAGGGGCGGACGACTAATGAAAAACTGTTTTTT
TRBV28	TRBD1	.	TRBJ2-7	CASRPDRENYEQYF	TGTGCCAGCAGACCAGACAGGGAGAATTACGAGCAGTACTTC
TRBV7-6	.	.	TRBJ2-7	CASSLGGLTYEQYF	TGTGCCAGCAGCTTAGGAGGGTTAACCTACGAGCAGTACTTC
TRBV6-5	TRBD1	.	TRBJ2-5	CASSTNRGAQETQYF	TGTGCCAGCAGTACCAACAGGGGAGCTCAGGAGACCCAGTACTTC
TRBV4-1	.	.	TRBJ1-2	CASSQAPGTNYGYTF	TGCGCCAGCAGCCAAGCGCCAGGAACTAACTATGGCTACACCTTC
TRBV25-1	.	.	TRBJ1-2	CASSGPDFTYGYTF	TGTGCCAGCAGTGGACCGGACTTCACCTATGGCTACACCTTC
TRBV9	TRBD2	.	TRBJ2-3	CASSDRLAGEPDTQYF	TGTGCCAGCAGCGACCGACTAGCGGGAGAACCAGATACGCAGTATTTT
TRBV7-8	.	.	TRBJ2-7	CASSLLKGYEQYF	TGTGCCAGCAGCCTCCTCAAGGGATACGAGCAGTACTTC
TRBV11-3	.	.	TRBJ2-2	CASSLNSRTGELFF	TGTGCCAGCAGCCTCAACAGTCGCACCGGGGAGCTGTTTTTT
TRBV6-1	.	once	TRBJ2-7	CASSDPRGDEQYF	TGTGCCAGCAGTGATCCGAGAGGAGACGAGCAGTACTTC
TRBV6-5	TRBD2	.	TRBJ2-5	CASSLTVGLVEDQYF	TGTGCCAGCAGCCTGACTGTCGGACTAGTTGAGGACCAGTACTTC
TRBV28	TRBD2	.	TRBJ2-7	CASNMMTSASYEQYF	TGTGCCAGCAACATGATGACTAGCGCATCCTACGAGCAGTACTTC
TRBV5-8	TRBD2	.	TRBJ2-1	CASSEITLAGEGEQFF	TGTGCCAGCAGCGAGATTACTTTAGCGGGAGAGGGTGAGCAGTTCTTC
TRBV11-2	.	.	TRBJ2-3	CASSQGPQPSPNTQYF	TGTGCCAGCAGCCAGGGCCCTCAACCCTCCCCCAATACGCAGTATTTT
TRBV4-1	.	once	TRBJ1-3	CASSQGGPLSGNTIYF	TGCGCCAGCAGCCAAGGTGGCCCCCTCTCTGGAAACACCATATATTTT
TRBV27	.	.	TRBJ2-2	CASSSHSGQGGKAGELFF	TGTGCCAGCAGTTCACATAGTGGGCAGGGTGGAAAAGCCGGGGAGCTGTTTTTT
TRBV5-1	TRBD1	once	TRBJ1-2	CASSPYLTGGLYGYTF	TGCGCCAGCAGCCCCTACCTGACAGGGGGCCTCTATGGCTACACCTTC
TRBV6-5	TRBD2	.	TRBJ2-1	CASSYTSGSVYNEQFF	TGTGCCAGCAGTTACACTAGCGGGAGTGTCTACAATGAGCAGTTCTTC
TRBV5-4	TRBD2	.	TRBJ2-4	CASSNGLAGAKNIQYF	TGTGCCAGCAGCAACGGACTAGCGGGAGCCAAAAACATTCAGTACTTC
TRBV6-5	.	few	TRBJ1-1	CASSYRGGKGEAFF	TGTGCCAGCAGTTACAGGGGTGGCAAAGGTGAAGCTTTCTTT
TRBV7-9	.	few	TRBJ1-2	CASSFPGAEGYTF	TGTGCCAGCAGCTTTCCGGGGGCGGAAGGCTACACCTTC
TRBV6-1	TRBD1	.	TRBJ1-1	CASSEPRQGEMNTEAFF	TGTGCCAGCAGTGAACCACGACAGGGGGAGATGAACACTGAAGCTTTCTTT
TRBV5-1	TRBD1	.	TRBJ1-1	CASSINRGQWITEAFF	TGCGCCAGCAGCATTAACAGGGGGCAGTGGATCACTGAAGCTTTCTTT
TRBV11-2	TRBD1	.	TRBJ2-3	CASSLRSPGGGTDTQYF	TGTGCCAGCAGCTTAAGGTCTCCAGGGGGTGGCACAGATACGCAGTATTTT
TRBV27	TRBD1	once	TRBJ2-1	CASSRDRGHEQFF	TGTGCCAGCAGTAGGGACAGGGGGCATGAGCAGTTCTTC
TRBV9	.	.	TRBJ2-5	CASNLWGERGETQYF	TGTGCCAGCAATCTCTGGGGGGAGAGGGGAGAGACCCAGTACTTC
TRBV7-6	TRBD1	.	TRBJ2-1	CASSLEGGGNEQFF	TGTGCCAGCAGCTTAGAAGGGGGCGGGAATGAGCAGTTCTTC
TRBV11-2	TRBD1	.	TRBJ2-7	CASSLDYRGRYEQYF	TGTGCCAGCAGCTTAGACTACAGGGGGCGGTACGAGCAGTACTTC
TRBV7-2	.	.	TRBJ2-1	CASSLRGAGNEQFF	TGTGCCAGCAGCCTCCGCGGTGCCGGCAATGAGCAGTTCTTC
TRBV28	.	.	TRBJ2-7	CASSLQGWLYEQYF	TGTGCCAGCAGTTTACAGGGCTGGCTTTACGAGCAGTACTTC
TRBV9	.	.	TRBJ2-1	CASSVGVLNEQFF	TGTGCCAGCAGCGTAGGAGTATTGAATGAGCAGTTCTTC
TRBV7-2	TRBD1	.	TRBJ2-2	CASSNPATGGTGELFF	TGTGCCAGCAGCAATCCGGCAACAGGGGGCACCGGGGAGCTGTTTTTT
TRBV28	TRBD1	.	TRBJ2-2	CASSLSPDPGQGALLNTGELFF	TGTGCCAGCAGTTTATCCCCCGATCCGGGACAGGGGGCGCTTTTAAACACCGGGGAGCTGTTTTTT
TRBV25-1	.	.	TRBJ1-2	CASVGGPNYGYTF	TGTGCCAGCGTGGGGGGACCAAACTATGGCTACACCTTC
TRBV23-1	.	once	TRBJ2-7	CASSQSPPGEGCYEQYF	TGCGCCAGCAGTCAATCGCCTCCGGGAGAAGGATGCTACGAGCAGTACTTC
TRBV28	TRBD2	.	TRBJ2-2	CASSLSVAGVRTGELFF	TGTGCCAGCAGTTTGTCCGTAGCGGGAGTGAGGACCGGGGAGCTGTTTTTT
TRBV7-8	.	once	TRBJ1-1	CASSLRQGGTEAFF	TGTGCCAGCAGCTTAAGGCAGGGTGGCACTGAAGCTTTCTTT
TRBV11-2	.	.	TRBJ2-1	CASSSRQPSSYNEQFF	TGTGCCAGCAGCTCGCGACAACCGAGCTCCTACAATGAGCAGTTCTTC
TRBV9	TRBD2	.	TRBJ2-2	CASSVYSSAGDTGELFF	TGTGCCAGCAGCGTATACTCCTCGGCGGGAGACACCGGGGAGCTGTTTTTT
TRBV28	.	once	TRBJ1-1	CASSLPGGPTEAFF	TGTGCCAGTTCGCTACCTGGGGGACCCACTGAAGCTTTCTTT
TRBV6-6	TRBD1	.	TRBJ2-7	CASRYGTAEQYF	TGTGCCAGCAGATACGGGACAGCAGAGCAGTACTTC
TRBV4-3	TRBD1	.	TRBJ2-7	CASSQETGAPSYEQYF	TGCGCCAGCAGCCAAGAGACAGGGGCGCCAAGCTACGAGCAGTACTTC
TRBV29-1	.	.	TRBJ2-6	CSVLRGHGESGANVLTF	TGCAGCGTACTTCGAGGACACGGTGAATCTGGGGCCAACGTCCTGACTTTC
TRBV5-1	TRBD1	.	TRBJ2-7	CASSVWTGHGNEQYF	TGCGCCAGCAGCGTGTGGACAGGGCACGGGAACGAGCAGTACTTC
TRBV5-5	.	.	TRBJ1-5	CASSLLIQRRDSNQPQHF	TGTGCCAGCAGCTTGCTAATTCAGAGGCGGGATAGCAATCAGCCCCAGCATTTT